The following is a T cell receptor (beta chain) sequence with its context. Its cognate antigen is unknown. The data stem from a study of cytomegalovirus exposure and HLA in healthy donors. Donors showed nominal health when sampled, although they likely had unrecorded immune exposures. PCR was performed using 60 Vbeta and 13 Jbeta primers. The assay was immunoSEQ multiplex PCR, and TCRdb's table has in-frame clones only and misses some. This repertoire shows 95,000 to 100,000 clones, around 76% found once; its top ten account for 7% to 10%. Whole-study findings and limits: The only immune exposure information that was available was CMV serostatus. In vitro, three CMV-associated chains proved specific for CMV antigens. A previous analysis found most TCR beta V segments productive roughly 87% or roughly 30% of the time.

This receptor was identified in a human donor in good health. Sequencing was carried out using PBMCs.

Here the CDR3 DNA reads TGTGCCAGCAGCCCGAGGGCGGGGTGCGAGCAGTACTTC. Protein: CASSPRAGCEQYF. The gene calls are TRBV5-8 and TRBJ2-7, with D possibly matching TRBD2 (6 bases). This CDR3 is built from 13 residues. Germline V gene data show CDR1 as SGHTS and CDR2 as YDEGEE. The germline V and J ends were trimmed by 4 bases and 6 bases, with 14 bases remaining between them.